The clone carrying this T cell receptor (beta chain) has only a few counts. Its antigen remains unknown. Amplification used 60 Vbeta primers and 13 Jbeta primers. TCRdb keeps only in-frame clones here, not all; method: immunoSEQ multiplex PCR. Of around 40,000 clones listed, 68% are singletons. This sample is part of a study of cytomegalovirus exposure and HLA in healthy donors. Study-level results: A later analysis showed HLA-associated TCR beta chains outstripping equally common others in clonal expansion. In a later analysis, specific HLA alleles were associated with approximately 17,000 TCR beta sequences at a 0.05 false discovery rate. Cytomegalovirus-associated status was assigned to more than 150 TCR beta chains. Earlier analysis yielded a pattern in which most TCR beta V segments were productive about 90% or about 30% of the time.

Germline CDR1 and CDR2: DFQATT and SNEGSKA (reference sequence). The length of the CDR3 is 10 residues. V lost 5 bases and J 9 bases, leaving 8 bases between the germline ends. The clonotype was recovered from a man aged 40-49 years in good health and CMV-seronegative. The chain has TRBV20-1 and TRBJ2-1; D ambiguous. The sequenced sample was PBMCs. CDR3: CSAARGEQFF. The CDR3, as DNA: TGCAGTGCTGCCCGAGGTGAGCAGTTCTTC.